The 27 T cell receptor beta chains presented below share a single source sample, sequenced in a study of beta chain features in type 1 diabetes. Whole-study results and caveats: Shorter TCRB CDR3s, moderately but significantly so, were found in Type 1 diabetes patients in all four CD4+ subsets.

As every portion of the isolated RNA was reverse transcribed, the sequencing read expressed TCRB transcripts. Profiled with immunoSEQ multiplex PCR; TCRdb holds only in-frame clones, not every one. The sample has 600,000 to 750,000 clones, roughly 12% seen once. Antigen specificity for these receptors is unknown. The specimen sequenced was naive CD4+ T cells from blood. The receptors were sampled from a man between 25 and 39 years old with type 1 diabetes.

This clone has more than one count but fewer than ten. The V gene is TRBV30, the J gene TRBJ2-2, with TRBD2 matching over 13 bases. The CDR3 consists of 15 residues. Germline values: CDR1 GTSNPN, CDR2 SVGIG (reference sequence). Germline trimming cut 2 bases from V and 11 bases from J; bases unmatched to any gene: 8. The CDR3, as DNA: TGTGCCTGGAGTCTCGGACTAGCGGGGGCGAGAGAGCTGTTTTTT. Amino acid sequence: CAWSLGLAGARELFF.

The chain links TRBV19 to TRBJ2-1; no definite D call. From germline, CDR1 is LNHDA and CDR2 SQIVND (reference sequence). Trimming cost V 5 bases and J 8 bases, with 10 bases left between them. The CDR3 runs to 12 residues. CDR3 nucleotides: TGTGCCAGTAGTTCCCTCCGGGATGAGCAGTTCTTC. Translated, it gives CASSSLRDEQFF.

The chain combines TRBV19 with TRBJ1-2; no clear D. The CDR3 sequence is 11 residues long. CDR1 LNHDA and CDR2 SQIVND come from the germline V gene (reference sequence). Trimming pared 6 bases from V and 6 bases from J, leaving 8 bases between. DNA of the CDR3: TGTGCCAGTAGCCGAAGGAATGGCTACACCTTC. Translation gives CASSRRNGYTF.

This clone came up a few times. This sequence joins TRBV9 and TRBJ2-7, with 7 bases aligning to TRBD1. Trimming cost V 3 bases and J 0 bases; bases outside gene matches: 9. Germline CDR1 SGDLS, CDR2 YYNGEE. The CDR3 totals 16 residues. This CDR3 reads CASSARDRESSYEQYF. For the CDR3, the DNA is TGTGCCAGCAGCGCTCGCGACAGGGAAAGCTCCTACGAGCAGTACTTC.

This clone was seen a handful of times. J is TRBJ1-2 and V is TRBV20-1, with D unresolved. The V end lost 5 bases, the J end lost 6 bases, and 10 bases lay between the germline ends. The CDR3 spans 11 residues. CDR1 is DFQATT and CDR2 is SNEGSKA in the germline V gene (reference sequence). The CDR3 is CSARAIDGYTF. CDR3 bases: TGCAGTGCTCGAGCCATAGATGGCTACACCTTC.

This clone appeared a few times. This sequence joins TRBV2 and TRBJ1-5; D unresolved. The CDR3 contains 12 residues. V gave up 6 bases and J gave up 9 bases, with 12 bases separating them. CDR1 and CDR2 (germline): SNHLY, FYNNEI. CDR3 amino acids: CASSSPGGPQHF. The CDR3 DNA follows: TGTGCCAGCAGCTCCCCCGGAGGGCCCCAGCATTTT.

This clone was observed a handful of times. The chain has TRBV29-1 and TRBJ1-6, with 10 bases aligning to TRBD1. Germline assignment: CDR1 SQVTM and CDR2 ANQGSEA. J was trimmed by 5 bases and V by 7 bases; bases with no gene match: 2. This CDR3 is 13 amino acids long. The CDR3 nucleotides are TGCAGCGCAGGGACAGGGGATAATTCACCCCTCCACTTT. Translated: CSAGTGDNSPLHF.

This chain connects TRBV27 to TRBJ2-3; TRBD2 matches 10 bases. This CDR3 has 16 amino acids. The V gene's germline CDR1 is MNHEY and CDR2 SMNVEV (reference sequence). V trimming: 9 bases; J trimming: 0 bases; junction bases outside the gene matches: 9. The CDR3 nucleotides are TGTGCCAGTGCCCGCCTAGCGGGGGCCAGCACAGATACGCAGTATTTT. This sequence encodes CASARLAGASTDTQYF.

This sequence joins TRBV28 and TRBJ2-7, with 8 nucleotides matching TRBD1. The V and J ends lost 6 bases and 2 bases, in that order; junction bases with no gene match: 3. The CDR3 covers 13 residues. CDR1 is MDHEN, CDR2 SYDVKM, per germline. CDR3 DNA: TGTGCCAGCAGGGGACAGGAACCCTACGAGCAGTACTTC. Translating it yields CASRGQEPYEQYF. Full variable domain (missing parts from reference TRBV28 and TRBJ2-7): DVKVTQSSRYLVKRTGEKVFLECVQDMDHENMFWYRQDPGLGLRLIYFSYDVKMKEKGDIPEGYSVSREKKERFSLILESASTNQTSMYLCASRGQEPYEQYFGPGTRLTVT.

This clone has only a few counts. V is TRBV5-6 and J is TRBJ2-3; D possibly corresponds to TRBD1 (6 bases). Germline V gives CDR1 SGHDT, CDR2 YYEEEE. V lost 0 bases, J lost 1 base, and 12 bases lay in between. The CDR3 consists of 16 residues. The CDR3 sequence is CASSLEQGWGTDTQYF. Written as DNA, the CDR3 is TGTGCCAGCAGCTTGGAACAGGGCTGGGGCACAGATACGCAGTATTTT.

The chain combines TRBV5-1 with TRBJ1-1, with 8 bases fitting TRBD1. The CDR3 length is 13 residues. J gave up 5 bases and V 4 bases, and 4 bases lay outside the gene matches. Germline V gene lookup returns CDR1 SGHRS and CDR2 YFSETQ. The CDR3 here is CASSATGETEAFF. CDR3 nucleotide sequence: TGCGCCAGCAGCGCGACAGGGGAAACTGAAGCTTTCTTT.

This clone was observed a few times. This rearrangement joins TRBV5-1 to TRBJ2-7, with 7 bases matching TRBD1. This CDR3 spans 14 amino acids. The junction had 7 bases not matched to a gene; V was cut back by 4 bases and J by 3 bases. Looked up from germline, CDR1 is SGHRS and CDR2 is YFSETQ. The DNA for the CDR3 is TGCGCCAGCAGCCTCCAAGGGACAGACTACGAGCAGTACTTC. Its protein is CASSLQGTDYEQYF. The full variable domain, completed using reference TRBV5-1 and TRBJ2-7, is KAGVTQTPRYLIKTRGQQVTLSCSPISGHRSVSWYQQTPGQGLQFLFEYFSETQRNKGNFPGRFSGRQFSNSRSEMNVSTLELGDSALYLCASSLQGTDYEQYFGPGTRLTVT.

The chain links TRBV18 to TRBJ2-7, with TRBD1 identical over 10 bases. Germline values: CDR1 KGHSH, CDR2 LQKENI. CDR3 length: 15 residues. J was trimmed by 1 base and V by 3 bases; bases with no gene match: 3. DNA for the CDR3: TGTGCCAGCTCACCTGGGACAGGGGATTCCTACGAGCAGTACTTC. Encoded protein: CASSPGTGDSYEQYF.

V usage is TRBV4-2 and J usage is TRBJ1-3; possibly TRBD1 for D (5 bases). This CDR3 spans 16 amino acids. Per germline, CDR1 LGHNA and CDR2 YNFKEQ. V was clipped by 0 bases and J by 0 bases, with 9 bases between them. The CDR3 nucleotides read TGTGCCAGCAGCCAAGATATTGGGGGCTCTGGAAACACCATATATTTT. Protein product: CASSQDIGGSGNTIYF.

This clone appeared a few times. The CDR3 reads CASSPQQRGGNEQFF. The CDR3 DNA reads TGTGCCAGCAGCCCCCAACAGCGGGGGGGCAATGAGCAGTTCTTC. The rearrangement uses TRBV9 and TRBJ2-1, with TRBD2 identical over 10 bases. The trim removed 4 bases at V and 6 bases at J, leaving 7 bases unmatched. Germline V CDR1 and CDR2: SGDLS, YYNGEE. CDR3 size: 15 residues.

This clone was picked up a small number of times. The CDR3, as DNA: TGCAGCGTTAGCCCCCGGACGGGGAACGACACTGAAGCTTTCTTT. It yields the protein CSVSPRTGNDTEAFF. The chain carries TRBV29-1 and TRBJ1-1; D remains unclear. CDR1 is SQVTM, CDR2 ANQGSEA, per germline. The CDR3 contains 15 residues. The ends were cut back, 5 bases at V and 3 bases at J, with 19 bases in the middle.

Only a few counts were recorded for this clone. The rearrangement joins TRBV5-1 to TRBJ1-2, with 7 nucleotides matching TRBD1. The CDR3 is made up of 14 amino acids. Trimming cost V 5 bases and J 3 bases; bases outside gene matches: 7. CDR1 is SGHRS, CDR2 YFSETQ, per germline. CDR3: CASRPGQVDYGYTF. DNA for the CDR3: TGCGCCAGCAGACCCGGACAGGTAGACTATGGCTACACCTTC.

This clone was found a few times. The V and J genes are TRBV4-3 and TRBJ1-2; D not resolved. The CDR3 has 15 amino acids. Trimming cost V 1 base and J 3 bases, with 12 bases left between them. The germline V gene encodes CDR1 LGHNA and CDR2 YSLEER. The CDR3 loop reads CASSQALTAHYGYTF. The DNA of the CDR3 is TGCGCCAGCAGCCAAGCGTTAACAGCGCACTATGGCTACACCTTC.

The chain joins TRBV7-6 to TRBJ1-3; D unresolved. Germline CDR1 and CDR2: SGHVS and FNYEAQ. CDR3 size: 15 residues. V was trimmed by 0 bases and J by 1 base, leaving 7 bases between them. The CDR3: CASSLAQNSGNTIYF. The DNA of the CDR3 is TGTGCCAGCAGCTTAGCGCAGAATTCTGGAAACACCATATATTTT.

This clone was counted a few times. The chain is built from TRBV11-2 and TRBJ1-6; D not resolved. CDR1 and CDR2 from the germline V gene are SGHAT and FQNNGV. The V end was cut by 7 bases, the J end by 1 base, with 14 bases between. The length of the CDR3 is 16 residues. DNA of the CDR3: TGTGCCAGCAACCTAGTTGGAGGGTCCTATAATTCACCCCTCCACTTT. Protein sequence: CASNLVGGSYNSPLHF. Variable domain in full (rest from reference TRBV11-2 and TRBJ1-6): EAGVAQSPRYKIIEKRQSVAFWCNPISGHATLYWYQQILGQGPKLLIQFQNNGVVDDSQLPKDRFSAERLKGVDSTLKIQPAKLEDSAVYLCASNLVGGSYNSPLHFGNGTRLTVT.

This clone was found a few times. This CDR3 is CASSSPNFHEQYF. The DNA of the CDR3 is TGTGCCAGCAGTTCCCCTAATTTCCACGAGCAGTACTTC. V usage is TRBV9 and J usage is TRBJ2-7; D is ambiguous. V lost 5 bases and J 5 bases, leaving 14 bases between the germline ends. The CDR3 has 13 amino acids. From germline, CDR1 is SGDLS and CDR2 YYNGEE.

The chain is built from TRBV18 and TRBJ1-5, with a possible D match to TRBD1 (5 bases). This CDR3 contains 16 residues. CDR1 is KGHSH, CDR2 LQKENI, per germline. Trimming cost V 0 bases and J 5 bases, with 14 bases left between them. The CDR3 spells CASSPPRQGRDQPQHF. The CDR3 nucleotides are TGTGCCAGCTCACCACCGAGGCAGGGAAGAGATCAGCCCCAGCATTTT.

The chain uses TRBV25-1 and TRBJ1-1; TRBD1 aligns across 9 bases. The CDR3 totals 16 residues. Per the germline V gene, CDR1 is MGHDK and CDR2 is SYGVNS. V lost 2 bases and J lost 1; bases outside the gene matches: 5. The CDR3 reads CASSEPPGQGNTEAFF. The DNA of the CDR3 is TGTGCCAGCAGTGAACCTCCGGGACAGGGGAACACTGAAGCTTTCTTT. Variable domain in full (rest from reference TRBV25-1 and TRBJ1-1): EADIYQTPRYLVIGTGKKITLECSQTMGHDKMYWYQQDPGMELHLIHYSYGVNSTEKGDLSSESTVSRIRTEHFPLTLESARPSHTSQYLCASSEPPGQGNTEAFFGQGTRLTVV.

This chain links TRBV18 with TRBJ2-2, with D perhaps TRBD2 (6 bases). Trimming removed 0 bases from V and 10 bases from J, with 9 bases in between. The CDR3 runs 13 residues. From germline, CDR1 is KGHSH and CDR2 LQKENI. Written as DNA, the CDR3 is TGTGCCAGCTCACCACCCGGGAGCCCGGAGCTGTTTTTT. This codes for CASSPPGSPELFF.

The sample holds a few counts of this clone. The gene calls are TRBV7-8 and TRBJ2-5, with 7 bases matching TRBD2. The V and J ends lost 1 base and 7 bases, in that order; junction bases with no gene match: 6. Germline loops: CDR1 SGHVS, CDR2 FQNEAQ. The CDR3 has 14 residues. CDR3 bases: TGTGCCAGCAGCTTAGAATCCCCGGGGGGGACCCAGTACTTC. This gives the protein CASSLESPGGTQYF.

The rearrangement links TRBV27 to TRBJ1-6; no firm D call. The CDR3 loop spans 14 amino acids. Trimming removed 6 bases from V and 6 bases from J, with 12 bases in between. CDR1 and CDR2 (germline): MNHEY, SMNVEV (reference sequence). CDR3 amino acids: CASSLSLFNSPLHF. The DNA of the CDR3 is TGTGCCAGCAGCCTAAGTCTCTTTAATTCACCCCTCCACTTT.

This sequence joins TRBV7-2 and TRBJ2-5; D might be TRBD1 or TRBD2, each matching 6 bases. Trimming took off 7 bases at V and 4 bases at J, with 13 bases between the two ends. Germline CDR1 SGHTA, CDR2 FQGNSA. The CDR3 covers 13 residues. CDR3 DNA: TGTGCCAGCACCCTAGGGGGAGGAGAGACCCAGTACTTC. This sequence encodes CASTLGGGETQYF.